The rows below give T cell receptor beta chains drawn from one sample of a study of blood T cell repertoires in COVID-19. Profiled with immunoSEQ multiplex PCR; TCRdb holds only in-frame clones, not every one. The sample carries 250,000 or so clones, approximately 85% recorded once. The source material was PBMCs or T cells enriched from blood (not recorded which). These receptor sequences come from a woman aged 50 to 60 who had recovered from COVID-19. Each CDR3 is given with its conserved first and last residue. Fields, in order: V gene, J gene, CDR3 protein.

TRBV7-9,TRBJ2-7,CASSLAGQGVGYEQYF
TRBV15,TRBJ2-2,CATSSRQGAGGELFF
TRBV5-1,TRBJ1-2,CASSLGQGAGGYTF
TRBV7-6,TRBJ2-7,CASSLTSGSYEQYF
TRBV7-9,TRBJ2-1,CASSLVPGTGNNEQFF
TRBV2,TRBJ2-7,CASTTGLAVYEQYF
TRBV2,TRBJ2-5,CASSETGGGETQYF
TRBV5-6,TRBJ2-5,CASRQTGEKETQYF
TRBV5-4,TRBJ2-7,CASGTSGRATYEQYF
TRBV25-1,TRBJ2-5,CASRDRTVETQYF
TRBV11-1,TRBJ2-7,CASSQPTSGSYEQYF
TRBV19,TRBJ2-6,CASSVGTVLTF
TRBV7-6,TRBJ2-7,CASSLGQGAYEQYF
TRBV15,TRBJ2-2,CATSRRPPAGELFF
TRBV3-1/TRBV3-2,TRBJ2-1,CASSQVHSLMFF
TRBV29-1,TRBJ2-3,CSVTTGKTDTQYF